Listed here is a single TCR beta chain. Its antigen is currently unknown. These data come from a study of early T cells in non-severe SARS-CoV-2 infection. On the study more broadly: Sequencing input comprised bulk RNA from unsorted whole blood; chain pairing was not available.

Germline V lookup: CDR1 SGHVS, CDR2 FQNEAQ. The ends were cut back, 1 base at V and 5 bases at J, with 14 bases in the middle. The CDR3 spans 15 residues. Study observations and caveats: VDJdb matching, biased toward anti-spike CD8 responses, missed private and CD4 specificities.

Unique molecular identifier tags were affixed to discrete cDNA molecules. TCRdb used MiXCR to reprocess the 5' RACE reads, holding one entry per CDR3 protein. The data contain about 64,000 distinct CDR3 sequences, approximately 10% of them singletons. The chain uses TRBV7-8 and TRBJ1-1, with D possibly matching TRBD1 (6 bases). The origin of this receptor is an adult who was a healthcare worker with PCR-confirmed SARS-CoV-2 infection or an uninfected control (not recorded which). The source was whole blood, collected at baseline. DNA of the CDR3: TGTGCCAGCAGCTTAGAGGGGGGCTTTGGGACTGAAGCTTTCTTT. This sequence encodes CASSLEGGFGTEAFF.